The present T cell receptor beta chain was sequenced within a study of blood T cells in healthy people across ages (dated by TCRdb to about 2015). A note on the overall study: In model experiments, roughly one uniquely barcoded TCR beta cDNA molecule per two T cells was captured by template switching. The donors were split into four age groups: young (average around 15 years), middle-aged (39), aged (approximately 60) and long-lived (roughly 80). To track age-related changes in TCR beta repertoire diversity, the study relied on deep sequencing normalized with unique cDNA molecular identifiers. Using the same blood draw, the study looked at two additional independent replicas of 1 million unique cDNA reads for two donors, one aged 18 to 29 and the other aged 80 or older. To avoid experimental bias, donors of different ages were randomly spread across the sequencing lanes.

The research as a whole found: A strong correlation was found between observed TCR beta diversity and the percentage of naive T cells measured by flow cytometry. Observed TCR beta diversity per million T cells fell roughly linearly with age, and a significant reduction was already apparent by age roughly 41. Bulk unsorted PBMC profiling prevented conclusive comparison of naive and antigen-experienced compartments. Estimates of total diversity from one million sequenced T cells were regarded as lower bounds and underestimates. Compared with the aged group, the long-lived group had more naive CD4+ T cells, fewer expanded clones and increased TCR diversity, suggesting age selection. Donor CMV infection status was unknown, potentially confounding age-related changes in expanded clonotypes.

On this clonotype: It lacks a known antigen. No base quality values were provided; no much bigger clone lies one nucleotide off.

The approximately 39 donors, aged 6 to 90 years, were systemically healthy Caucasian individuals from Russia. Each donor gave ten milliliters of peripheral blood, collected into EDTA-treated Vacutainer tubes. PBMCs were isolated by Ficoll-Paque density-gradient centrifugation, with at least 7 million obtained per sample. Trizol reagent was used to extract total RNA from the PBMCs, yielding at least 5.5 micrograms per sample. Naive CD45RAhigh/CD27high T cell percentages were measured by flow cytometry on a PBMC aliquot from every donor. The CDR3 starts with the cysteine, ends with the phenylalanine, and has 13 residues. Only the CDR3 DNA stays, 39 bases, in frame from base 1. The germline V gene supplies CDR1 SGHRS and CDR2 YFSETQ. Trimming at the junction amounts to 4 bases on V and 6 bases on J, and the germline ends lie 10 bases apart. The library came from 5' RACE. Instrument used: Illumina HiSeq 2500. A second PCR of roughly 7 to 11 cycles was performed with a sample-barcoded 5' primer and a J-beta primer mix. A template-switch 5' adaptor carrying 12 random nucleotides introduced a unique molecular identifier onto each TCR beta cDNA molecule. At least 2.5 million CDR3-containing paired-end reads were obtained from each sample. First-strand cDNA synthesis was performed from all RNA using the Mint cDNA synthesis kit, with priming by a TRBC-specific oligonucleotide. Following uracil-DNA glycosylase treatment, a first 18-cycle PCR with universal primers M1SS and BC2_uni_R was performed on all cDNA. The published analysis was carried out like this. Normalization of each sample was performed by random selection of 1 million high-quality reads, each carrying a distinct molecular identifier. Reads with shared molecular identifiers were discarded instead of being binned into consensus sequences. CDR3 identification, clonotype clustering and error correction used MiTCR with a Q25 quality threshold and the strictest error-elimination algorithm. A nonparametric unseen species model with Euler transformation was used to estimate lower-bound total TCR beta diversity. TCRdb trimmed the raw reads at Q25, called clones with MiXCR and kept productive beta chains. CDR3 protein duplicates are merged, each entry listing the most common genes and DNA. The V and J calls reflect TCRdb's pipeline rather than the authors' work. Present in this sample are roughly 2 million distinct CDR3 sequences, around 50% of which were seen just once. The ten largest account for over 2% of the sample.

The chain is encoded by TRBV5-1 joined to TRBJ2-2; a weak D assignment points to TRBD1 (6 bases agree). The sample consisted of blood. This clonotype was sampled from a woman in her thirties or forties in good health. This receptor has the CDR3 CASSVQGPGELFF. Here is the DNA: TGCGCCAGCAGCGTACAGGGTCCCGGGGAGCTGTTTTTT. The entire variable domain, with the stretches around the CDR3 drawn from the reference TRBV5-1 and TRBJ2-2 proteins, is KAGVTQTPRYLIKTRGQQVTLSCSPISGHRSVSWYQQTPGQGLQFLFEYFSETQRNKGNFPGRFSGRQFSNSRSEMNVSTLELGDSALYLCASSVQGPGELFFGEGSRLTVL.